This T cell receptor (beta chain) was sequenced during a study of T cell responses to AZD1222 COVID-19 vaccine. About this clone: Its antigen is not identified.

The repertoire was sequenced with immunoSEQ multiplex PCR; TCRdb's copy has only in-frame clones and lacks some. The repertoire holds some 54,000 clones, with 70% to 90% as singletons. CDR3 length: 13 residues. Study-wide points: A mostly white British donor set with more females was recruited, and clonal diversity was possibly underestimated.

Sequencing was performed on peripheral blood, taken on day 0 of AZD1222 vaccination. The rearrangement joins TRBV21-1 to TRBJ1-5; the table's D call, TRBD1, has no DNA check behind it. TRBV21-1 is a pseudogene locus. The clonotype comes from an adult in good health. CDR3 region: CASRGQPREPQHF. The CDR3 DNA sequence: TGTGCCAGCAGAGGACAGCCCAGGGAGCCCCAGCATTTT.